This T cell receptor (beta chain) is drawn from a study of radiotherapy plus CTLA-4 blockade in lung cancer (dated by TCRdb to 2017 to 2018). For context, the study as a whole: Among the enrolled patients, roughly 17% had an objective response, and less than 40% reached disease control.

This clone was counted a few times. Its specific antigen is unknown. Base quality data are lacking; no much larger clone is found one base away. The study tested focal radiation therapy combined with CTLA-4 blockade (ipilimumab) in patients with chemo-refractory metastatic non-small-cell lung cancer. The paper as a whole reports these results and caveats: Increased serum interferon-beta after radiation, together with early dynamic changes in blood T cell clones, were reported to be the strongest predictors of response. TCR clones derived from tumors expanded in peripheral blood after treatment with radiotherapy and ipilimumab.

Libraries were constructed by the immunoSEQ multiplex PCR assay. What TCRdb holds here is the immuneACCESS table cut down to in-frame rearrangements. Part of the clones is not present; checked against another copy, under half of the missing clones reflect an unresolved V gene, and the others are unexplained. This sample gives about 88,000 clones in total; about 78% of them show up just once. Of the sample, about 14% falls within the top ten clones. CDR1 and CDR2 are read off the germline V gene as SGDLS and YYNGEE. V is pared back by 1 base and J by 4 bases, with 21 bases lying between the germline termini. Including the terminal cysteine and phenylalanine, the CDR3 comprises 18 residues. The retained sequence is limited to the CDR3, 54 bases, with the frame set at the first base.

Rearrangement joined TRBV9 to TRBJ2-1, with the D call perhaps TRBD1 or TRBD2, as 5 bases match in each case. This receptor was identified in a human donor with non-small cell lung cancer that progressed on radiotherapy plus ipilimumab. Material: peripheral blood, obtained from a patient treated with radiotherapy plus ipilimumab. The CDR3 is CASSVSGGQDSPYNEQFF. The DNA reads TGTGCCAGCAGCGTAAGTGGGGGTCAGGACTCACCTTACAATGAGCAGTTCTTC.